Detailed here is one T cell receptor beta chain. The antigen is undetermined. The sample's time point: week 5, during vaccination. Each dose of the vaccine consisted of 300 ug of mutant IDH1 20-mer peptide, with topical imiquimod. This sample was taken from a study of a mutant IDH1 vaccine in newly diagnosed glioma. Overall study results and limits: Among patients, roughly 94% showed immune responses induced by the vaccine.

CDR1 is SGHKS, CDR2 YYEKEE, per germline (reference sequence). CDR3 length equals 13 residues. Trimming pared 4 bases from V and 9 bases from J, leaving 17 bases between. Measured with immunoSEQ multiplex PCR; TCRdb has only the in-frame clones, and not every one. This sample has about 83,000 clones; around 90% occur once, and the top ten carry more than 0.5%. The V gene is TRBV5-5, the J gene TRBJ2-7; TRBD1 or TRBD2 may be the D gene (5 bases each). The sequencing here drew on PBMCs, taken from a glioma patient whose treatment included an IDH1 peptide vaccine. The receptor was isolated from a woman aged 50 to 65 with glioma. The CDR3 here is CASSPWVGPRQYF. The CDR3 DNA reads as TGTGCCAGCAGCCCGTGGGTGGGACCCCGGCAGTACTTC.